This T cell receptor (beta chain) originates from a study of regulatory T cells in long-lasting Graves disease. Time point of the sample: newly diagnosed GD, antithyroid drugs for less than 3 months. PBMC RNA served as the TCR library source. Patients were from an endocrinology department in Xi'an, China. Building of the TCR beta libraries involved iRepertoire HTBI primers and Arm-PCR of CDR3 regions. TCRdb called the multiplex PCR reads again in MiXCR, with one record for every CDR3 protein. The repertoire holds 200,000 to 250,000 distinct CDR3 sequences, with 20% to 25% as singletons. This sample comprised peripheral blood mononuclear cells (PBMCs), obtained at new diagnosis, from a patient treated with antithyroid drugs. The sequence derives from a female donor with Graves disease.

This CDR3 reads CSASSGTGYYEQYF. The CDR3 nucleotides are TGCAGTGCTAGCTCCGGGACAGGATACTACGAGCAGTACTTC. The chain has TRBV20-1 and TRBJ2-7; 8 bases agree with TRBD1. The CDR3 has 14 amino acids. V gave up 3 bases and J gave up 3 bases; unmatched junction bases: 7. Per germline, CDR1 DFQATT and CDR2 SNEGSKA (reference sequence).